Listed below are T cell receptor beta chains from one sample, sequenced in a study of blood T cells in healthy people across ages. TCRdb re-derived calls from the 5' RACE reads in MiXCR, one entry per CDR3 protein. Altogether under 1 million distinct CDR3 sequences are present, roughly 44% being singletons, with the ten largest covering roughly 18%. Sequencing was carried out using blood. These receptor sequences come from a man aged 60-69 years in good health. CDR3s include the opening cysteine and the closing phenylalanine or tryptophan. D genes are given only for firm matches. Size is stated for part of the rows, as once, few or many counts, or as a class when the clone is expanded.

j_call: TRBJ2-7
v_call: TRBV12-3/TRBV12-4
clone_size: many
d_call: -
cdr3_aa: CASSPGDRAYEQYF
cdr3_nt: TGTGCCAGCAGTCCGGGGGACAGAGCCTACGAGCAGTACTTC

j_call: TRBJ2-4
v_call: TRBV5-1
clone_size: -
d_call: -
cdr3_aa: CASSPGRGSMNIQYF
cdr3_nt: TGCGCCAGCAGCCCCGGCCGAGGGTCTATGAACATTCAGTACTTC

j_call: TRBJ2-5
v_call: TRBV6-2/TRBV6-3
clone_size: -
d_call: TRBD2
cdr3_aa: CASSVLAGRSWTQYF
cdr3_nt: TGTGCCAGCAGCGTACTAGCGGGGAGATCATGGACCCAGTACTTC

j_call: TRBJ1-1
v_call: TRBV6-5
clone_size: -
d_call: -
cdr3_aa: CASSYSKARGDTEAFF
cdr3_nt: TGTGCCAGCAGTTACTCGAAAGCCAGGGGCGACACTGAAGCTTTCTTT

j_call: TRBJ2-1
v_call: TRBV5-1
clone_size: few
d_call: -
cdr3_aa: CASSLLGWQALEQFF
cdr3_nt: TGCGCCAGCAGCCTCCTGGGCTGGCAGGCCTTAGAGCAGTTCTTC

j_call: TRBJ2-3
v_call: TRBV28
clone_size: few
d_call: TRBD1
cdr3_aa: CASSLGQGDHTQYF
cdr3_nt: TGTGCCAGCAGCCTGGGACAGGGAGATCATACGCAGTATTTT

j_call: TRBJ2-7
v_call: TRBV20-1
clone_size: few
d_call: TRBD2
cdr3_aa: CSARPLWGLAGGIYEQYF
cdr3_nt: TGCAGTGCTAGACCTCTTTGGGGGCTAGCGGGGGGTATCTACGAGCAGTACTTC

j_call: TRBJ2-5
v_call: TRBV4-2
clone_size: -
d_call: -
cdr3_aa: CASSQDGQTQETQYF
cdr3_nt: TGTGCCAGCAGCCAGGATGGACAGACCCAAGAGACCCAGTACTTC

j_call: TRBJ2-7
v_call: TRBV28
clone_size: -
d_call: TRBD1
cdr3_aa: CASTSPGGGQAYEQYF
cdr3_nt: TGTGCCAGCACCTCCCCTGGGGGCGGACAGGCCTACGAGCAGTACTTC

j_call: TRBJ2-1
v_call: TRBV2
clone_size: -
d_call: TRBD1
cdr3_aa: CASSCWTGSSNEQFF
cdr3_nt: TGTGCCAGCAGTTGCTGGACAGGGTCCTCCAATGAGCAGTTCTTC

j_call: TRBJ1-2
v_call: TRBV15
clone_size: -
d_call: -
cdr3_aa: CATSSGHVVSAGYTF
cdr3_nt: TGTGCCACCAGCAGCGGACACGTTGTTAGTGCTGGCTACACCTTC

j_call: TRBJ2-3
v_call: TRBV9
clone_size: -
d_call: -
cdr3_aa: CASGGVVNTQYF
cdr3_nt: TGTGCCAGCGGAGGGGTGGTAAATACGCAGTATTTT

j_call: TRBJ2-3
v_call: TRBV18
clone_size: few
d_call: TRBD2
cdr3_aa: CASSPRVTSHADTQYF
cdr3_nt: TGTGCCAGCTCACCACGGGTGACTAGCCATGCAGATACGCAGTATTTT

j_call: TRBJ2-1
v_call: TRBV20-1
clone_size: -
d_call: -
cdr3_aa: CSAVPLGKSSYNEQFF
cdr3_nt: TGCAGTGCGGTCCCCCTTGGGAAAAGCTCCTACAATGAGCAGTTCTTC

j_call: TRBJ2-3
v_call: TRBV29-1
clone_size: -
d_call: TRBD2
cdr3_aa: CSVVLAGGSDTQYF
cdr3_nt: TGCAGCGTTGTACTAGCGGGGGGGTCAGATACGCAGTATTTT

j_call: TRBJ2-1
v_call: TRBV3-1
clone_size: -
d_call: TRBD2
cdr3_aa: CASSPRTSGGLAETQFF
cdr3_nt: TGTGCCAGCAGCCCCAGGACTAGCGGGGGGTTAGCAGAGACTCAGTTCTTC

j_call: TRBJ1-2
v_call: TRBV20-1
clone_size: -
d_call: -
cdr3_aa: CSGVVPNYGYTF
cdr3_nt: TGCAGTGGGGTCGTACCTAACTATGGCTACACCTTC

j_call: TRBJ2-1
v_call: TRBV5-1
clone_size: -
d_call: TRBD1
cdr3_aa: CASSLGTGALNEQFF
cdr3_nt: TGCGCCAGCAGCTTAGGCACAGGGGCGCTTAATGAGCAGTTCTTC

j_call: TRBJ2-5
v_call: TRBV20-1
clone_size: -
d_call: -
cdr3_aa: CSARPLQETQYF
cdr3_nt: TGCAGTGCTAGACCCCTACAAGAGACCCAGTACTTC

j_call: TRBJ1-5
v_call: TRBV12-3/TRBV12-4
clone_size: -
d_call: TRBD1
cdr3_aa: CASSFRQGNQPQHF
cdr3_nt: TGTGCCAGCAGTTTCCGACAGGGGAATCAGCCCCAGCATTTT

j_call: TRBJ1-2
v_call: TRBV9
clone_size: once
d_call: TRBD1
cdr3_aa: CASRGDRALNYGHTF
cdr3_nt: TGTGCCAGCAGAGGGGACAGGGCCCTCAACTATGGCCACACCTTC

j_call: TRBJ2-7
v_call: TRBV12-3/TRBV12-4
clone_size: -
d_call: TRBD1
cdr3_aa: CASSFTQGFEQYF
cdr3_nt: TGTGCCAGCAGTTTTACACAGGGGTTCGAGCAGTACTTC

j_call: TRBJ1-2
v_call: TRBV3-1
clone_size: -
d_call: -
cdr3_aa: CASSQGAGAHYGYTF
cdr3_nt: TGTGCCAGCAGCCAAGGAGCAGGGGCCCACTATGGCTACACCTTC

j_call: TRBJ2-7
v_call: TRBV30
clone_size: few
d_call: -
cdr3_aa: CAWSVSGNYEQYF
cdr3_nt: TGTGCCTGGAGTGTCTCGGGGAACTACGAGCAGTACTTC

j_call: TRBJ1-5
v_call: TRBV7-2
clone_size: -
d_call: -
cdr3_aa: CASSSNRANQPQHF
cdr3_nt: TGTGCCAGCAGCAGCAACAGGGCGAATCAGCCCCAGCATTTT

j_call: TRBJ2-5
v_call: TRBV11-1
clone_size: once
d_call: TRBD1
cdr3_aa: CASSSDRGGLINEQYF
cdr3_nt: TGTGCCAGCAGTTCGGACAGGGGTGGGTTGATCAATGAGCAGTACTTC

j_call: TRBJ2-6
v_call: TRBV5-6
clone_size: -
d_call: TRBD1
cdr3_aa: CASSLLGQGKSGANVLTF
cdr3_nt: TGTGCCAGCAGCCTGTTGGGACAGGGGAAATCTGGGGCCAACGTCCTGACTTTC

j_call: TRBJ2-1
v_call: TRBV28
clone_size: -
d_call: -
cdr3_aa: CASSLQGRGAYNEQFF
cdr3_nt: TGTGCCAGCAGTTTACAGGGGAGGGGGGCCTACAATGAGCAGTTCTTC

j_call: TRBJ2-1
v_call: TRBV5-6
clone_size: -
d_call: TRBD2
cdr3_aa: CASALGGGHEQFF
cdr3_nt: TGTGCCAGCGCCCTCGGGGGGGGGCATGAGCAGTTCTTC

j_call: TRBJ2-1
v_call: TRBV2
clone_size: -
d_call: -
cdr3_aa: CASSERFRVSSRSSYNEQFF
cdr3_nt: TGTGCCAGCAGTGAACGGTTTCGGGTTTCTAGTCGTAGCTCCTACAATGAGCAGTTCTTC

j_call: TRBJ1-1
v_call: TRBV29-1
clone_size: -
d_call: -
cdr3_aa: CSASTGTTEAFF
cdr3_nt: TGCAGCGCTAGTACTGGGACCACTGAAGCTTTCTTT

j_call: TRBJ2-1
v_call: TRBV27
clone_size: -
d_call: TRBD2
cdr3_aa: CASKAAGVLYEQFF
cdr3_nt: TGTGCCAGCAAGGCGGCGGGGGTTTTGTATGAGCAGTTCTTC

j_call: TRBJ2-7
v_call: TRBV10-1
clone_size: few
d_call: -
cdr3_aa: CASSDPGTSEQYF
cdr3_nt: TGCGCCAGCAGTGACCCCGGGACATCCGAGCAGTACTTC

j_call: TRBJ1-2
v_call: TRBV6-6
clone_size: few
d_call: TRBD1
cdr3_aa: CASSYSGTANYGYTF
cdr3_nt: TGTGCCAGCAGTTACTCGGGGACAGCTAACTATGGCTACACCTTC

j_call: TRBJ2-1
v_call: TRBV7-2
clone_size: few
d_call: -
cdr3_aa: CASSRGRQLREFF
cdr3_nt: TGTGCCAGCAGCCGAGGTCGACAGCTAAGGGAGTTCTTC

j_call: TRBJ2-2
v_call: TRBV6-1
clone_size: -
d_call: TRBD2
cdr3_aa: CASSPYPPGLANTGELFF
cdr3_nt: TGTGCCAGCAGTCCTTACCCTCCGGGACTAGCGAACACCGGGGAGCTGTTTTTT

j_call: TRBJ2-2
v_call: TRBV20-1
clone_size: -
d_call: -
cdr3_aa: CSARDLQMNTGELFF
cdr3_nt: TGCAGTGCTAGAGATTTACAGATGAACACCGGGGAGCTGTTTTTT

j_call: TRBJ2-7
v_call: TRBV19
clone_size: -
d_call: -
cdr3_aa: CASSIEAGYSYEQYF
cdr3_nt: TGTGCCAGTAGTATAGAGGCAGGATATTCCTACGAGCAGTACTTC

j_call: TRBJ1-4
v_call: TRBV5-1
clone_size: -
d_call: -
cdr3_aa: CASSFRGGFPNEKLFF
cdr3_nt: TGCGCCAGCAGCTTCAGGGGTGGATTCCCTAATGAAAAACTGTTTTTT

j_call: TRBJ2-1
v_call: TRBV18
clone_size: -
d_call: -
cdr3_aa: CAGSPPRHNEQFF
cdr3_nt: TGTGCCGGCTCACCACCTAGGCACAATGAGCAGTTCTTC

j_call: TRBJ1-2
v_call: TRBV7-2
clone_size: -
d_call: -
cdr3_aa: CASSLESYGYGYTF
cdr3_nt: TGTGCCAGCAGCTTAGAATCGTACGGATATGGCTACACCTTC

j_call: TRBJ2-3
v_call: TRBV19
clone_size: once
d_call: -
cdr3_aa: CASAHYGDTQYF
cdr3_nt: TGTGCCAGTGCCCATTACGGAGATACGCAGTATTTT

j_call: TRBJ2-5
v_call: TRBV2
clone_size: -
d_call: TRBD2
cdr3_aa: CASSLTSGLRETQYF
cdr3_nt: TGTGCCAGCAGTTTGACTAGCGGGTTGAGGGAGACCCAGTACTTC

j_call: TRBJ1-1
v_call: TRBV5-1
clone_size: -
d_call: TRBD1
cdr3_aa: CASSLETGGVLSTEAFF
cdr3_nt: TGCGCCAGCAGCTTGGAAACAGGGGGCGTGCTGAGCACTGAAGCTTTCTTT

j_call: TRBJ2-1
v_call: TRBV6-2/TRBV6-3
clone_size: few
d_call: -
cdr3_aa: CASSYPRDEQFF
cdr3_nt: TGTGCCAGCAGTTACCCGCGGGATGAGCAGTTCTTC

j_call: TRBJ2-7
v_call: TRBV12-3/TRBV12-4
clone_size: many
d_call: -
cdr3_aa: CASSPSLEQYF
cdr3_nt: TGTGCCAGCAGTCCCAGCTTGGAGCAGTACTTC

j_call: TRBJ2-3
v_call: TRBV9
clone_size: -
d_call: TRBD2
cdr3_aa: CASTPGLAGGVTDTQYF
cdr3_nt: TGTGCCAGCACCCCGGGACTAGCGGGGGGAGTTACAGATACGCAGTATTTT

j_call: TRBJ1-1
v_call: TRBV6-5
clone_size: -
d_call: -
cdr3_aa: CASSYATGSLNTEAFF
cdr3_nt: TGTGCCAGCAGTTACGCAACGGGCTCCTTGAACACTGAAGCTTTCTTT

j_call: TRBJ2-7
v_call: TRBV6-5
clone_size: -
d_call: -
cdr3_aa: CASSKSGRWSSYEQYF
cdr3_nt: TGTGCCAGCAGTAAATCGGGCAGGTGGAGCTCCTACGAGCAGTACTTC

j_call: TRBJ2-7
v_call: TRBV10-3
clone_size: -
d_call: -
cdr3_aa: CAIGQQTYEQYF
cdr3_nt: TGTGCCATAGGACAGCAAACCTACGAGCAGTACTTC

j_call: TRBJ2-3
v_call: TRBV7-6
clone_size: few
d_call: TRBD2
cdr3_aa: CASSLGASGGTASTDTQYF
cdr3_nt: TGTGCCAGCAGCTTAGGGGCTAGCGGGGGGACCGCGAGCACAGATACGCAGTATTTT

j_call: TRBJ2-1
v_call: TRBV3-1
clone_size: -
d_call: -
cdr3_aa: CASSHSPSYNEQFF
cdr3_nt: TGTGCCAGCAGCCATTCCCCGTCCTACAATGAGCAGTTCTTC

j_call: TRBJ2-1
v_call: TRBV20-1
clone_size: -
d_call: TRBD1
cdr3_aa: CSATTGTGSYNEQFF
cdr3_nt: TGCAGTGCTACGACCGGGACAGGCTCCTACAATGAGCAGTTCTTC

j_call: TRBJ1-5
v_call: TRBV12-3/TRBV12-4
clone_size: -
d_call: -
cdr3_aa: CASSASGQPQHF
cdr3_nt: TGTGCCAGCAGTGCGAGTGGTCAGCCCCAGCATTTT

j_call: TRBJ2-3
v_call: TRBV10-3
clone_size: -
d_call: TRBD2
cdr3_aa: CAISEPSLAGALSRSTDTQYF
cdr3_nt: TGTGCCATCAGTGAGCCATCACTAGCGGGGGCGCTGAGTCGAAGCACAGATACGCAGTATTTT